These T cell receptor beta chains were read from a single sample in a study of shared clonotypes between healthy human individuals. Repertoires were generated with immunoSEQ multiplex PCR, while TCRdb's copy carries only in-frame clones and drops some. This table holds hundreds of thousands of clones, roughly 80% found once. The material sequenced was PBMCs. These receptors were collected from a woman in her thirties or forties in good health. Some clones in this sample may be carry-over from other donors' samples. Both conserved end residues are part of each CDR3. A D gene is named only where the DNA matches it firmly. A clone size is listed for some rows: how often the clone was seen (once, few, many), or a class if it is expanded.

v_call	clone_size	d_call	j_call	cdr3_aa	cdr3_nt
TRBV7-6	NA	NA	TRBJ2-7	CASSLEVLGSYEQYF	TGTGCCAGCAGCTTAGAGGTGCTTGGCTCCTACGAGCAGTACTTC
TRBV28	NA	NA	TRBJ1-1	CASSLGEGTEAFF	TGTGCCAGCAGTTTGGGGGAGGGGACTGAAGCTTTCTTT
TRBV18	NA	NA	TRBJ1-2	CASSDNYGYTF	TGTGCCAGCTCTGATAACTATGGCTACACCTTC
TRBV28	NA	NA	TRBJ1-2	CASNQRDDTYGYTF	TGTGCCAGCAACCAAAGGGACGACACCTATGGCTACACCTTC
TRBV28	NA	TRBD2	TRBJ2-1	CASTHLAGNNEQFF	TGTGCCAGCACCCATCTAGCGGGGAACAATGAGCAGTTCTTC
TRBV7-6	NA	NA	TRBJ2-1	CASSLEGVEGRLFF	TGTGCCAGCAGCTTAGAGGGGGTTGAGGGTAGACTGTTCTTC
TRBV29-1	NA	TRBD1	TRBJ2-2	CSVNRGQGAATGELFF	TGCAGCGTTAATCGGGGGCAGGGGGCCGCCACCGGGGAGCTGTTTTTT
TRBV10-3	NA	TRBD1	TRBJ2-1	CAIREPGQGGDEQFF	TGTGCCATCAGAGAACCGGGACAGGGCGGTGATGAGCAGTTCTTC
TRBV5-6	NA	NA	TRBJ1-1	CASSRTERLNTEAFF	TGTGCCAGCAGCCGTACCGAGAGGCTGAACACTGAAGCTTTCTTT
TRBV5-1	NA	NA	TRBJ2-7	CASSLESGSGYEQYF	TGCGCCAGCAGCTTGGAGAGCGGTAGCGGATACGAGCAGTACTTC
TRBV5-1	NA	NA	TRBJ2-3	CASRREDTQYF	TGCGCCAGCAGAAGAGAAGATACGCAGTATTTT
TRBV5-6	NA	NA	TRBJ2-7	CASSLGQWKGEQYF	TGTGCCAGCAGCTTGGGGCAATGGAAGGGCGAGCAGTACTTC
TRBV28	once	NA	TRBJ2-1	CASRPLAGRYNEQFF	TGTGCCAGCAGACCCCTGGCAGGGAGATACAATGAGCAGTTCTTC
TRBV7-2	NA	NA	TRBJ1-1	CATRGGGRNTEAFF	TGTGCCACCCGAGGCGGGGGGCGGAACACTGAAGCTTTCTTT
TRBV29-1	NA	NA	TRBJ1-1	CSVGQSPNTEAFF	TGCAGCGTAGGACAAAGTCCGAACACTGAAGCTTTCTTT
TRBV11-1	once	NA	TRBJ2-7	CASSLVGEQYF	TGTGCCAGCAGCTTAGTCGGCGAGCAGTACTTC
TRBV7-7	few	TRBD1	TRBJ2-7	CASSLRAGGFYEQYF	TGTGCTAGCAGCTTAAGGGCAGGGGGCTTCTACGAGCAGTACTTC
TRBV23-1	once	TRBD2	TRBJ2-3	CASSPSGRSTDTQYF	TGCGCCAGCAGCCCGAGCGGGAGGTCCACAGATACGCAGTATTTT
TRBV5-4	NA	NA	TRBJ1-2	CASRLGGEGYGYTF	TGTGCCAGCAGACTCGGGGGCGAAGGCTATGGCTACACCTTC
TRBV11-3	NA	NA	TRBJ2-1	CASSPLGARASNEQFF	TGTGCCAGCAGTCCCCTTGGTGCCAGGGCCTCCAATGAGCAGTTCTTC
TRBV25-1	few	TRBD2	TRBJ2-1	CASSGPTSGRSSYNEQFF	TGTGCCAGCAGTGGCCCGACTAGCGGGAGGAGCTCCTACAATGAGCAGTTCTTC
TRBV2	NA	NA	TRBJ2-7	CASRVGGYPIYEQYF	TGTGCCAGCAGGGTAGGGGGGTATCCAATCTACGAGCAGTACTTC
TRBV25-1	NA	NA	TRBJ1-2	CASSSQAFYGYTF	TGTGCCAGCAGCAGTCAGGCATTCTATGGCTACACCTTC
TRBV18	NA	TRBD2	TRBJ2-3	CASSSGLAGGNTDTQYF	TGTGCCAGCTCATCGGGACTAGCGGGAGGTAACACAGATACGCAGTATTTT
TRBV29-1	NA	TRBD2	TRBJ2-7	CSARGWVSSGPEIYEQYF	TGCAGCGCCCGAGGGTGGGTGTCTAGCGGCCCCGAAATCTACGAGCAGTACTTC
TRBV5-5	many	NA	TRBJ2-7	CASSSAPGREQYF	TGTGCCAGCAGCTCGGCCCCCGGAAGGGAGCAGTACTTC
TRBV10-1	NA	TRBD2	TRBJ2-5	CASSEPTGGGGETQYF	TGCGCCAGCAGTGAGCCAACGGGAGGCGGTGGGGAGACCCAGTACTTC
TRBV18	NA	NA	TRBJ1-2	CASSVTPMTGENNYGYTF	TGTGCCAGCTCAGTTACTCCCATGACGGGGGAGAATAACTATGGCTACACCTTC
TRBV28	once	TRBD1	TRBJ2-7	CASSKTGAWEQYF	TGTGCCAGCAGTAAGACAGGGGCCTGGGAGCAGTACTTC
TRBV11-2	NA	NA	TRBJ2-7	CASSFVGAGGTREQYF	TGTGCCAGCAGCTTCGTGGGGGCAGGGGGGACGCGCGAGCAGTACTTC
TRBV15	few	TRBD2	TRBJ2-7	CATSRGAGGYKSEQYF	TGTGCCACCAGCAGAGGAGCGGGGGGCTATAAATCCGAGCAGTACTTC
TRBV19	NA	TRBD2	TRBJ2-1	CASSKLATYNEQFF	TGTGCCAGTAGTAAACTAGCGACTTACAATGAGCAGTTCTTC
TRBV4-2	NA	NA	TRBJ1-2	CASSQDVGVGYGYTF	TGTGCCAGCAGCCAAGATGTAGGGGTAGGGTATGGCTACACCTTC
TRBV1	NA	NA	TRBJ2-4	CKGSSKNIQYF	TGCAAGGGTAGCTCCAAAAACATTCAGTACTTC
TRBV5-6	NA	NA	TRBJ2-3	CASSLVATDTQYF	TGTGCCAGCAGCTTGGTAGCCACAGATACGCAGTATTTT
TRBV30	few	TRBD2	TRBJ2-7	CACRQDRLAGVLQTYEQYF	TGTGCCTGCCGGCAGGATCGACTAGCGGGAGTTCTACAAACCTACGAGCAGTACTTC
TRBV9	NA	TRBD2	TRBJ2-2	CASSASGGTPGELFF	TGTGCCAGCAGCGCTAGCGGTGGAACCCCCGGGGAGCTGTTTTTT
TRBV15	NA	NA	TRBJ2-3	CATGKGDTQYF	TGTGCCACCGGAAAGGGAGATACGCAGTATTTT
TRBV4-2	NA	NA	TRBJ2-7	CASSTSDLYEQYF	TGTGCCAGCAGCACCTCGGACCTCTACGAGCAGTACTTC
TRBV7-2	NA	NA	TRBJ1-2	CASSLNYGYTF	TGTGCCAGCAGCCTTAACTATGGCTACACCTTC
TRBV6-6	NA	TRBD1	TRBJ1-5	CASSRTGDNQPQHF	TGTGCCAGCAGTCGGACAGGGGACAATCAGCCCCAGCATTTT
TRBV7-2	once	TRBD1	TRBJ2-5	CASSDTNRGYETQYF	TGTGCCAGCAGCGATACCAACAGGGGGTACGAGACCCAGTACTTC